These 23 T cell receptor beta chains share one sample of origin, sequenced in a study of human T cells and chemical hapten exposure. Time point denoted: patch test 1, 2 weeks after DPC sensitization. Stated treatment: therapeutic diphenylcyclopropenone sensitization with weekly scalp DPC. TCRdb re-called the RACE reads with MiXCR, one entry per CDR3 protein. The table shows roughly 45,000 distinct CDR3 sequences, with 8% to 9.5% occurring only once. The sample in question was whole blood, obtained in connection with sensitization to the hapten diphenylcyclopropenone (DPC). The receptor set was obtained from a woman in her forties or fifties with alopecia areata. Some clones in this sample may be carry-over from other donors' samples.

This clonotype has a count of ten or more. The chain uses TRBV7-9 and TRBJ1-1; D unresolved. V was pared by 1 base and J by 8 bases, with 5 bases between. CDR3 length equals 11 residues. The germline gives CDR1 SEHNR, CDR2 FQNEAQ (reference sequence). CDR3 protein: CASSLGGEAFF. CDR3 DNA: TGTGCCAGCAGCTTAGGGGGAGAAGCTTTCTTT.

This clonotype was seen at least ten times. The V and J genes are TRBV6-2 or TRBV6-3 and TRBJ2-3, with a possible D match to TRBD2 (5 bases). CDR3 length: 12 residues. In germline, CDR1 is MNHEY, CDR2 SVGEGT. The ends were cut back, 5 bases at V and 6 bases at J, with 9 bases in the middle. The CDR3 region has the DNA TGTGCCAGCAGTACAACGGGGGATACGCAGTATTTT. Amino acids: CASSTTGDTQYF.

The table lists this clonotype with many counts. This chain connects TRBV29-1 to TRBJ2-7, with D possibly being TRBD1 (5 bases). CDR1 is SQVTM and CDR2 is ANQGSEA in the germline V gene. V was cut by 2 bases and J by 0 bases, with 17 bases left in between. The length of the CDR3 is 16 residues. CDR3 DNA sequence: TGCAGCGTTGAAACCCTGTCGGAACAGGCCTCCTACGAGCAGTACTTC. Its translation is CSVETLSEQASYEQYF.

This clonotype was found a few times. V gene TRBV5-6 combines with J gene TRBJ1-1; weak D call: TRBD1 (5 bases). The CDR3 loop spans 17 amino acids. The V and J ends lost 2 bases and 2 bases respectively, with 19 bases between them. The germline gives CDR1 SGHDT, CDR2 YYEEEE. The CDR3: CASSFIPGTLKNTEAFF. The CDR3 nucleotides are TGTGCCAGCAGCTTCATTCCCGGGACCCTCAAAAACACTGAAGCTTTCTTT. The variable domain in full, with the rest retrieved from reference TRBV5-6 and TRBJ1-1, is DAGVTQSPTHLIKTRGQQVTLRCSPKSGHDTVSWYQQALGQGPQFIFQYYEEEERQRGNFPDRFSGHQFPNYSSELNVNALLLGDSALYLCASSFIPGTLKNTEAFFGQGTRLTVV.

In this sample, this clonotype turned up a few times. This sequence joins TRBV20-1 and TRBJ1-1; D remains ambiguous. Trimming pared 7 bases from V and 7 bases from J, leaving 13 bases between. This CDR3 comprises 11 residues. The germline V gene has CDR1 DFQATT and CDR2 SNEGSKA (reference sequence). The CDR3 here is CSGEKDVEAFF. For the CDR3, the DNA is TGCAGTGGGGAAAAAGATGTTGAAGCTTTCTTT.

This clonotype was detected many times. The chain employs TRBV18 and TRBJ2-2, with D uncertain. Between the trimmed V and J ends, which lost 6 bases and 4 bases, there was a span of 21 bases. Germline CDR1 and CDR2: KGHSH and LQKENI. CDR3 length: 17 residues. CDR3: CASSGKLGRGGTGELFF. In nucleotides, the CDR3 is TGTGCCAGCTCCGGAAAATTGGGCCGCGGTGGCACCGGGGAGCTGTTTTTT.

This clonotype was counted between two and nine times. The CDR3 DNA reads as TGTGCCAGCAGTTTAGGGGGACTAGCGGGAGGGAGAATCACAGATACGCAGTATTTT. Residues: CASSLGGLAGGRITDTQYF. The chain employs TRBV27 and TRBJ2-3, with 16 bases lining up with TRBD2. V lost 2 bases, J lost 2 bases, and 7 bases stayed unmatched. CDR3 length equals 19 residues. Germline CDR1 MNHEY, CDR2 SMNVEV (reference sequence).

This clonotype was counted at least ten times. The J gene is TRBJ2-3, the V gene TRBV18, with TRBD2 matching over 8 bases. The CDR3 contains 16 residues. Germline trimming cut 3 bases from V and 3 bases from J; bases unmatched to any gene: 8. Germline loops: CDR1 KGHSH, CDR2 LQKENI. DNA of the CDR3: TGTGCCAGCTCACCCTCTACTAGCGGTGAGACAGATACGCAGTATTTT. Protein sequence: CASSPSTSGETDTQYF.

This clonotype was counted between two and nine times. This chain uses TRBV11-3 with TRBJ1-2; D not resolved. The ends were cut back, 1 base at V and 4 bases at J, with 13 bases in the middle. This CDR3 contains 15 residues. Per germline, CDR1 SGHNT and CDR2 YENEEA. CDR3 bases: TGTGCCAGCAGCTTAGTTGTCGGACGAACCTATGGCTACACCTTC. Translated: CASSLVVGRTYGYTF.

This clonotype came up a few times. J is TRBJ2-3 and V is TRBV7-2; D is unclear. V lost 2 bases, J lost 1 base, and 10 bases lay in between. Per germline, CDR1 SGHTA and CDR2 FQGNSA. This CDR3 is 15 amino acids long. As DNA, the CDR3 is TGTGCCAGCAGCTTATCCGTCGGCCGCACAGATACGCAGTATTTT. Translating it yields CASSLSVGRTDTQYF.

This clonotype has at least ten counts. The V and J genes are TRBV20-1 and TRBJ2-1, with 8 bases fitting TRBD2. After removal of 1 base from V and 8 bases from J, the junction contained 10 bases not matched to a gene. Per germline, CDR1 DFQATT and CDR2 SNEGSKA (reference sequence). The CDR3 runs to 15 residues. CDR3 in DNA: TGCAGTGCTAGAGTAGTAATAGCGGGATGGGATGAGCAGTTCTTC. It codes for CSARVVIAGWDEQFF.

The V and J genes are TRBV19 and TRBJ1-2; D not resolved. Trimming stripped 7 bases from V and 8 bases from J, with 26 bases between. CDR1 is LNHDA, CDR2 SQIVND, per germline (reference sequence). The CDR3 extends over 16 amino acids. The CDR3 spells CASTKIRDARGGGYTF. DNA of the CDR3: TGTGCCAGTACCAAAATCCGAGACGCACGAGGAGGCGGCTACACCTTC.

This clonotype was recorded many times. This rearrangement joins TRBV27 to TRBJ2-3, with 8 bases lining up with TRBD2. Germline loops: CDR1 MNHEY, CDR2 SMNVEV (reference sequence). This CDR3 region has 15 residues. Germline trimming cut 5 bases from V and 6 bases from J; bases unmatched to any gene: 10. CDR3 bases: TGTGCCAGCAGTGCTGGCGGGAGGCTCTCGGATACGCAGTATTTT. It codes for CASSAGGRLSDTQYF.

There are a few counts of this clonotype. The CDR3, as DNA: TGCAGTGCTATCTTTGCAAGCACAGATACGCAGTATTTT. It codes for CSAIFASTDTQYF. The chain has TRBV20-1 and TRBJ2-3; D remains unclear. Trimming pared 4 bases from V and 0 bases from J, leaving 8 bases between. Germline V gene sequence: CDR1 DFQATT, CDR2 SNEGSKA (reference sequence). There are 13 residues in the CDR3.

Many counts were recorded for this clonotype. The chain joins TRBV27 to TRBJ2-1; 9 bases are shared with TRBD2. The V and J ends lost 4 bases and 10 bases, in that order; junction bases with no gene match: 2. CDR1 MNHEY and CDR2 SMNVEV come from the germline V gene (reference sequence). The CDR3 covers 12 residues. Here the CDR3 reads CASSYLAGEQFF. The CDR3 DNA is TGTGCCAGCAGTTATCTAGCGGGAGAGCAGTTCTTC.

Ten or more counts support this clonotype. The V call is TRBV10-3, the J call TRBJ1-1, with a weak D call TRBD1 (5 bases). The CDR3 contains 13 residues. CDR1 is ENHRY and CDR2 is SYGVKD in the germline V gene. The V and J ends lost 2 bases and 7 bases respectively, with 11 bases between them. CDR3 region: CAISEGVGVEAFF. In DNA, the CDR3 is TGTGCCATCAGTGAGGGTGTGGGGGTTGAAGCTTTCTTT.

V gene TRBV20-1 combines with J gene TRBJ2-3; the D is unclear. The CDR3 is 12 amino acids. V was shortened by 2 bases and J by 4 bases, with 7 bases between the two germline ends. Germline V gives CDR1 DFQATT, CDR2 SNEGSKA (reference sequence). The CDR3 DNA reads as TGCAGTGCTAGACTAAGTGCAGATACGCAGTATTTT. Its translation: CSARLSADTQYF.

This clonotype was found many times. The chain employs TRBV5-1 and TRBJ2-3; possibly TRBD1 for D (6 bases). The CDR3 runs 16 residues. The V gene's germline CDR1 is SGHRS and CDR2 YFSETQ. V lost 4 bases and J 1 base, leaving 16 bases between the germline ends. The CDR3 region is CASSTGQFGGTDTQYF. The CDR3 coding sequence is TGCGCCAGCAGCACAGGACAGTTCGGGGGCACAGATACGCAGTATTTT.

Many counts were recorded for this clonotype. The chain combines TRBV2 with TRBJ2-7, with 8 bases lining up with TRBD1. The length of the CDR3 is 13 residues. The V gene's germline CDR1 is SNHLY and CDR2 FYNNEI. With V trimmed by 6 bases and J by 5 bases, 6 bases remained unmatched. The CDR3 nucleotides are TGTGCCAGCAGGGGGACAGGCGGCCACGAGCAGTACTTC. This encodes CASRGTGGHEQYF. Using reference TRBV2 and TRBJ2-7 for the parts outside the CDR3, the full variable domain is EPEVTQTPSHQVTQMGQEVILRCVPISNHLYFYWYRQILGQKVEFLVSFYNNEISEKSEIFDDQFSVERPDGSNFTLKIRSTKLEDSAMYFCASRGTGGHEQYFGPGTRLTVT.

This clonotype came up many times. The CDR3 is CATGTGVFNEQFF. CDR3 in DNA: TGTGCCACCGGGACAGGGGTATTCAATGAGCAGTTCTTC. The V gene is TRBV10-3, the J gene TRBJ2-1, with TRBD1 matching 10 bases. The V and J ends lost 10 bases and 6 bases, in that order; junction bases with no gene match: 6. The CDR3 is 13 amino acids. Per germline, CDR1 ENHRY and CDR2 SYGVKD.

This sequence joins TRBV5-4 and TRBJ2-7; D ambiguous. V was clipped by 0 bases and J by 0 bases, with 7 bases between them. This CDR3 is 14 amino acids long. In germline, CDR1 is SGHNT, CDR2 YYREEE (reference sequence). In DNA, the CDR3 is TGTGCCAGCAGCTTGGAAAGTAGCTCCTACGAGCAGTACTTC. Residues: CASSLESSSYEQYF.

The chain couples TRBV6-2 or TRBV6-3 to TRBJ1-1; no definite D call. The CDR3 is 14 amino acids. Deletions cut 8 bases from V and 5 bases from J, with 18 bases between. Germline values: CDR1 MNHEY, CDR2 SVGEGT. The CDR3 loop is CASSQGQKGTEAFF. Here the CDR3 DNA reads TGTGCCAGCTCCCAAGGCCAAAAGGGAACTGAAGCTTTCTTT.

This clonotype has ten or more counts. The chain has TRBV25-1 and TRBJ2-3; 11 positions agree with TRBD2. The junction had 16 bases not matched to a gene; V was cut back by 6 bases and J by 11 bases. The CDR3 is made up of 16 amino acids. Germline loops: CDR1 MGHDK, CDR2 SYGVNS. CDR3 amino acids: CASSPPLAGVAGGQYF. For the CDR3, the DNA is TGTGCCAGCAGCCCACCACTAGCGGGAGTGGCGGGAGGGCAGTATTTT.